Listed here are 28 T cell receptor beta chains from one sample, sequenced in a study of T cells in localized non-small cell lung cancer. Assay: immunoSEQ multiplex PCR; the TCRdb copy retains only in-frame clones and omits some. Here the sample spans roughly 36,000 clones, roughly nine tenths being singletons. Sample: PBMCs, taken before any cancer treatment. The receptors were sampled from a man aged 35 to 70 with stage II lung adenocarcinoma.

A single count supports this clone. The J gene is TRBJ2-3, the V gene TRBV10-3; D assignment may be TRBD1 or TRBD2 (5 bases each). The ends were cut back, 10 bases at V and 2 bases at J, with 13 bases in the middle. The germline V gene has CDR1 ENHRY and CDR2 SYGVKD. CDR3 size: 13 residues. The CDR3 spells CATTGTPTDTQYF. In DNA, the CDR3 is TGTGCCACGACCGGGACGCCCACAGATACGCAGTATTTT.

This chain connects TRBV2 to TRBJ2-7; 7 bases fit TRBD1. With 6 bases clipped from V and 0 bases from J, the junction kept 5 bases outside the gene matches. Germline V CDR1 and CDR2: SNHLY, FYNNEI. CDR3 length equals 14 residues. The CDR3 DNA reads as TGTGCCAGCAGAGGGACAGAGAGCTCCTACGAGCAGTACTTC. Residues: CASRGTESSYEQYF.

CDR3 sequence (DNA): TGTGCCAGCAGCTTGGAGGGGCCGATCTCCTACGAGCAGTACTTC. Translated: CASSLEGPISYEQYF. J is TRBJ2-7 and V is TRBV5-4; tentatively, D is TRBD1 (5 bases). Germline CDR1 SGHNT, CDR2 YYREEE (reference sequence). This CDR3 spans 15 amino acids. Trimming removed 0 bases from V and 0 bases from J, with 10 bases in between.

V gene TRBV6-6 combines with J gene TRBJ2-1, with D possibly matching TRBD2 (5 bases). V lost 6 bases and J lost 11, with 14 bases in between. Per germline, CDR1 MNHNY and CDR2 SVGAGI (reference sequence). The length of the CDR3 is 12 residues. The CDR3 reads CASRPDSSKQFF. DNA for the CDR3: TGTGCCAGCAGACCGGACTCCTCAAAGCAGTTCTTC.

The chain joins TRBV9 to TRBJ2-7; D is perhaps TRBD1 or TRBD2 (6 bases each). Trimming took 4 bases from V and 4 from J, leaving 15 bases between them. From germline, CDR1 is SGDLS and CDR2 YYNGEE. This CDR3 region has 14 residues. CDR3 protein: CASSPGGPLYEQYF. The CDR3 DNA is TGTGCCAGCAGCCCTGGGGGGCCCCTGTACGAGCAGTACTTC.

The rearrangement uses TRBV15 and TRBJ2-1; 7 nucleotides agree with TRBD2. Germline CDR1 and CDR2: LNHNV and YYDKDF (reference sequence). The junction had 16 bases not matched to a gene; V was cut back by 8 bases and J by 9 bases. The length of the CDR3 is 15 residues. The CDR3 protein is CATAARRESVGEQFF. CDR3 sequence (DNA): TGTGCCACCGCCGCCAGGCGGGAGTCTGTTGGTGAGCAGTTCTTC.

The gene calls are TRBV15 and TRBJ2-1, with 8 bases identical to TRBD1. J gave up 8 bases and V 0 bases, and 12 bases lay outside the gene matches. Germline-derived CDR1 and CDR2 are LNHNV and YYDKDF (reference sequence). The CDR3 has 17 residues. The CDR3 here is CATSRDLGQGRRDEQFF. The DNA of the CDR3 is TGTGCCACCAGCAGAGATCTCGGACAGGGAAGGAGGGATGAGCAGTTCTTC.

The sample holds one count of this clone. The chain is built from TRBV19 and TRBJ2-6; D unresolved. The CDR3 is made up of 15 amino acids. V lost 5 bases and J lost 4, with 12 bases in between. CDR1 and CDR2 from the germline V gene are LNHDA and SQIVND (reference sequence). CDR3 sequence: CASSDIQSGANVLTF. In nucleotides, the CDR3 is TGTGCCAGTAGTGACATTCAATCCGGGGCCAACGTCCTGACTTTC.

V usage is TRBV7-8 and J usage is TRBJ2-3, with a tentative D call TRBD1 (5 bases). The V end lost 6 bases, the J end lost 3 bases, and 10 bases lay between the germline ends. This CDR3 comprises 13 residues. Germline V lookup: CDR1 SGHVS, CDR2 FQNEAQ. For the CDR3, the DNA is TGTGCCAGCAGGGGCAGGGCGACAGATACGCAGTATTTT. Translated, it gives CASRGRATDTQYF.

In its sample, this clone was seen once. The V gene is TRBV4-2, the J gene TRBJ1-5; D might be TRBD1 (5 bases). Germline CDR1 LGHNA, CDR2 YNFKEQ. Trimming removed 0 bases from V and 7 bases from J, with 16 bases in between. There are 16 residues in the CDR3. Here the CDR3 reads CASSQEDGGGRQPQHF. CDR3 nucleotide sequence: TGTGCCAGCAGCCAAGAGGATGGGGGGGGACGACAGCCCCAGCATTTT.

V is TRBV30 and J is TRBJ2-3, with D possibly matching TRBD2 (6 bases). V lost 4 bases, J lost 3 bases, and 14 bases lay in between. The CDR3 totals 14 residues. The germline V gene encodes CDR1 GTSNPN and CDR2 SVGIG (reference sequence). CDR3 protein: CAWNYGGVTDTQYF. DNA of the CDR3: TGTGCCTGGAACTACGGAGGGGTTACAGATACGCAGTATTTT.

The gene calls are TRBV19 and TRBJ2-6; TRBD1 is a possible D gene (6 bases). Germline V gene lookup returns CDR1 LNHDA and CDR2 SQIVND (reference sequence). The CDR3 contains 16 residues. V was clipped by 8 bases and J by 2 bases, with 16 bases between them. CDR3 residues: CASSYKGTTGANVLTF. Written as DNA, the CDR3 is TGTGCCAGTTCGTATAAGGGGACAACTGGGGCCAACGTCCTGACTTTC. The variable domain in full, with the rest retrieved from reference TRBV19 and TRBJ2-6, is DGGITQSPKYLFRKEGQNVTLSCEQNLNHDAMYWYRQDPGQGLRLIYYSQIVNDFQKGDIAEGYSVSREKKESFPLTVTSAQKNPTAFYLCASSYKGTTGANVLTFGAGSRLTVL.

The genes are TRBV29-1 and TRBJ2-2; D might be TRBD2 (6 bases). CDR1 and CDR2 (germline): SQVTM, ANQGSEA. The CDR3 covers 12 residues. The CDR3 bases are TGCAGTGCGGGACGGAACACCGGGGAGCTGTTTTTT. Translation gives CSAGRNTGELFF.

The J gene is TRBJ2-1, the V gene TRBV5-1; the match to TRBD2 covers 9 bases. The CDR3 consists of 16 residues. Germline CDR1 and CDR2: SGHRS and YFSETQ. The V segment lost 1 base and the J segment 7 bases; nucleotides outside the gene matches: 9. The chain's CDR3 is CASSLRGLAAGNEQFF. The CDR3, as DNA: TGCGCCAGCAGCTTGAGGGGACTAGCAGCGGGGAATGAGCAGTTCTTC.

The chain couples TRBV27 to TRBJ1-2; the match to TRBD1 covers 8 bases. Germline V gives CDR1 MNHEY, CDR2 SMNVEV (reference sequence). This CDR3 is built from 13 residues. The junction had 1 base not matched to a gene; V was cut back by 5 bases and J by 2 bases. The CDR3 nucleotides read TGTGCCAGCAGTAGGACAGGGAACTATGGCTACACCTTC. This codes for CASSRTGNYGYTF.

V and J are TRBV19 and TRBJ1-5; TRBD1 might be the D (6 bases). The germline CDR1 and CDR2 sequences are LNHDA and SQIVND (reference sequence). V lost 10 bases and J lost 5, with 9 bases in between. The CDR3 is 11 amino acids. Here the CDR3 DNA reads TGTGCCACCCAGGGGTATCAGCCCCAGCATTTT. Amino acid sequence: CATQGYQPQHF.

The chain links TRBV27 to TRBJ2-7; no definite D call. Looked up from germline, CDR1 is MNHEY and CDR2 is SMNVEV (reference sequence). The CDR3 spans 14 residues. The V end was cut by 5 bases, the J end by 2 bases, with 13 bases between. As DNA, the CDR3 is TGTGCCAGCAGTAGTTTTCCCTTTACCTACGAGCAGTACTTC. It codes for CASSSFPFTYEQYF.

The chain combines TRBV19 with TRBJ2-7; 9 nucleotides match TRBD1. The CDR3 sequence is 14 residues long. Germline loops: CDR1 LNHDA, CDR2 SQIVND (reference sequence). The junction had 5 bases not matched to a gene; V was cut back by 5 bases and J by 3 bases. The CDR3, as DNA: TGTGCCAGTAGTCTCGGACAGGGGCACTACGAGCAGTACTTC. This translates into CASSLGQGHYEQYF.

As DNA, the CDR3 is TGTGCCAGCAGTTTACAAGCAGGGGGCCGAAGCTCCTACGAGCAGTACTTC. Its protein is CASSLQAGGRSSYEQYF. This chain connects TRBV28 to TRBJ2-7, with TRBD1 matching over 8 bases. The CDR3 runs 17 residues. Trimming cost V 2 bases and J 0 bases; bases outside gene matches: 9. Germline V gene sequence: CDR1 MDHEN, CDR2 SYDVKM.

The V call is TRBV2, the J call TRBJ1-4, with D possibly matching TRBD1 (5 bases). The V end lost 2 bases, the J end lost 0 bases, and 13 bases lay between the germline ends. Germline-derived CDR1 and CDR2 are SNHLY and FYNNEI. The CDR3 spans 17 residues. For the CDR3, the DNA is TGTGCCAGCAGTGAACTAAGAGGGGTGGCAACTAATGAAAAACTGTTTTTT. Encoded protein: CASSELRGVATNEKLFF.

V usage is TRBV29-1 and J usage is TRBJ2-3; TRBD2 matches at 15 bases. This CDR3 region has 14 residues. The J segment lost 6 bases and the V segment lost 7 bases, leaving 5 bases of the junction unmatched. Germline CDR1 reads SQVTM; CDR2 reads ANQGSEA. Here the CDR3 DNA reads TGCAGCGCCGGACTAGCGGGAGGGCCGGATACGCAGTATTTT. Its protein is CSAGLAGGPDTQYF.

The chain recombines TRBV19 with TRBJ2-3; TRBD2 aligns across 12 bases. Germline CDR1 and CDR2: LNHDA and SQIVND (reference sequence). The CDR3 has 15 amino acids. V trimming: 6 bases; J trimming: 7 bases; junction bases outside the gene matches: 8. The CDR3 is CASRRTSGTTNTQYF. Written as DNA, the CDR3 is TGTGCCAGTAGGAGGACTAGCGGGACTACAAATACGCAGTATTTT.

V is TRBV6-1 and J is TRBJ1-5; a possible D gene is TRBD1 (6 bases). Trimming cost V 4 bases and J 4 bases, with 14 bases left between them. Germline V gene sequence: CDR1 MNHNS, CDR2 SASEGT. The CDR3 consists of 15 residues. CDR3 sequence reads: CASSGPWTDNQPQHF. CDR3 DNA sequence: TGTGCCAGCAGTGGCCCGTGGACAGATAATCAGCCCCAGCATTTT.

The chain couples TRBV5-4 to TRBJ1-2; possibly TRBD1 for D (5 bases). The CDR3 length is 13 residues. CDR1 and CDR2 (germline): SGHNT, YYREEE (reference sequence). V dropped 4 bases and J dropped 4 bases, with 11 bases sitting between them. CDR3 sequence reads: CASSPGPPYGYTF. As DNA, the CDR3 is TGTGCCAGCAGCCCGGGACCCCCCTATGGCTACACCTTC.

This chain joins TRBV5-6 and TRBJ1-1; the D is unclear. Trimming took 0 bases from V and 0 from J, leaving 12 bases between them. Germline CDR1 and CDR2: SGHDT and YYEEEE. This CDR3 is built from 16 residues. CDR3 protein: CASSLAPRTVNTEAFF. CDR3 nucleotides: TGTGCCAGCAGCTTGGCTCCGAGGACCGTGAACACTGAAGCTTTCTTT. Combining the CDR3 with reference TRBV5-6 and TRBJ1-1 gives the whole variable domain DAGVTQSPTHLIKTRGQQVTLRCSPKSGHDTVSWYQQALGQGPQFIFQYYEEEERQRGNFPDRFSGHQFPNYSSELNVNALLLGDSALYLCASSLAPRTVNTEAFFGQGTRLTVV.

The gene calls are TRBV7-2 and TRBJ2-7; D unclear. Germline loops: CDR1 SGHTA, CDR2 FQGNSA. V lost 3 bases to trimming and J lost 0 bases, with 9 bases between them. The CDR3 consists of 14 residues. The CDR3 nucleotides read TGTGCCAGCAGCTTCTGGGCCAGCTCCTACGAGCAGTACTTC. It codes for CASSFWASSYEQYF.

The chain links TRBV6-5 to TRBJ2-3, with TRBD1 matching 9 bases. CDR1 and CDR2 (germline): MNHEY, SVGAGI. This CDR3 spans 15 amino acids. The ends lost 6 bases at V and 4 bases at J; junction bases unmatched: 8. The CDR3 loop is CASSQGTGRPDTQYF. The CDR3 DNA follows: TGTGCCAGCAGCCAGGGGACAGGGAGACCAGATACGCAGTATTTT.

This chain joins TRBV10-1 and TRBJ2-7; D perhaps matches TRBD2 (6 bases). The germline CDR1 and CDR2 sequences are WNHNN and SYGVQD (reference sequence). CDR3 length: 13 residues. V was pared by 4 bases and J by 7 bases, with 14 bases between. The CDR3 loop is CASSGTWGEEQYF. In nucleotides, the CDR3 is TGCGCCAGCAGTGGTACCTGGGGGGAAGAGCAGTACTTC.